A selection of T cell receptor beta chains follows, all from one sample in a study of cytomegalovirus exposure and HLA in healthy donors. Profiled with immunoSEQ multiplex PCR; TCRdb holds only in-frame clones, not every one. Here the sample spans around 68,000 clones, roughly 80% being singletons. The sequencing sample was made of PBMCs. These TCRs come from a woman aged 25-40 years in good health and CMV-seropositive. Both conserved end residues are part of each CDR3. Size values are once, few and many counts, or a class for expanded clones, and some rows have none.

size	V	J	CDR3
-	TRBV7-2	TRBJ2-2	CASVATGELFF
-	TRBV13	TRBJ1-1	CASSLGRAIGTNRAEAFF
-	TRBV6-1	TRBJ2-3	CASSDLDTQYF
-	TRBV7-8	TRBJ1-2	CASSLDRGYYGYTF
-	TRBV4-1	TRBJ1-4	CASSLLLGMEKLFF
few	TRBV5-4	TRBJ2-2	CASSLAPGVDTGELFF
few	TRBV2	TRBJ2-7	CASSVQGASYEQYF
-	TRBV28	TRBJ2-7	CASSFSWDEQYF
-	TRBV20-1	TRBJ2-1	CSAGLDNEQFF
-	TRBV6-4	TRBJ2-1	CASSWGQGDYNEQFF
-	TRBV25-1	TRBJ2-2	CASSAEWSAAQTGELFF
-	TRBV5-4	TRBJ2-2	CASRPDWNTGELFF
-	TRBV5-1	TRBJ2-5	CASRPGQGPPQETQYF
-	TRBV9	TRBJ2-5	CASSGGGRETQYF
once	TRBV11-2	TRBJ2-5	CASSSGTMETQYF
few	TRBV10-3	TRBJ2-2	CAIKGQGTTGELFF
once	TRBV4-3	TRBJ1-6	CASSHGAGEDSPLHF
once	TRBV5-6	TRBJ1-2	CASSLSTGGLYYGYTF
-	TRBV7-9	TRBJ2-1	CASSFGTSNEQFF
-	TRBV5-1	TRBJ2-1	CASSSDGQGHNEQFF
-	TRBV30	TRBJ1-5	CAWSNPGTGGNQPQHF
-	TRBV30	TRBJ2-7	CAWSPLLVAVGEQYF
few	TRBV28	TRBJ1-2	CASSTLQQINYGYTF